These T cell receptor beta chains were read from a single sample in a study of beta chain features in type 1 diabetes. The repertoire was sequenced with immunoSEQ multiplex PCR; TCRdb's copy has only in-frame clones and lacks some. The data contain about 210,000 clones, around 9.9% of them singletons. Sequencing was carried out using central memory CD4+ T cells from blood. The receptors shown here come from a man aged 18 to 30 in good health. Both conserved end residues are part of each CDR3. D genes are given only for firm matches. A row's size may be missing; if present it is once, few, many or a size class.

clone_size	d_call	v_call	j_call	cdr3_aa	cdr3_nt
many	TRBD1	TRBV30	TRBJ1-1	CAWMGDSINTEAFF	TGTGCCTGGATGGGGGACAGCATAAACACTGAAGCTTTCTTT
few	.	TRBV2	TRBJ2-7	CASSEAGYYEQYF	TGTGCCAGCAGTGAAGCGGGGTATTACGAGCAGTACTTC
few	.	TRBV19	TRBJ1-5	CASRRVGQPQHF	TGTGCCAGTAGGAGGGTAGGACAGCCCCAGCATTTT
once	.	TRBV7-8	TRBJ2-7	CASRSGTEAGEQYF	TGTGCCAGCAGAAGCGGGACAGAAGCAGGCGAGCAGTACTTC
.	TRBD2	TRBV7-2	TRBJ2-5	CASSWAGEETQYF	TGTGCCAGCAGCTGGGCGGGAGAAGAGACCCAGTACTTC
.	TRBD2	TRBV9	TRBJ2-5	CASSVAGELADQETQYF	TGTGCCAGCAGCGTAGCTGGGGAACTAGCGGACCAAGAGACCCAGTACTTC
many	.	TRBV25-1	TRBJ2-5	CASSEGNRAETQYF	TGTGCCAGCAGTGAAGGAAACAGGGCAGAGACCCAGTACTTC
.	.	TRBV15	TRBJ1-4	CATSTGFTNEKLFF	TGTGCCACCAGTACAGGGTTTACTAATGAAAAACTGTTTTTT
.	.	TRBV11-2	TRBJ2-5	CASSGGPGIETQYF	TGTGCCAGCAGCGGCGGTCCAGGCATAGAGACCCAGTACTTC
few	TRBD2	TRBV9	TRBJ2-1	CASSGTSGNDEQFF	TGTGCCAGCAGCGGGACTAGCGGGAATGATGAGCAGTTCTTC
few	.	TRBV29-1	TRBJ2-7	CSVGPGSDEQYF	TGCAGCGTTGGGCCCGGGAGCGACGAGCAGTACTTC
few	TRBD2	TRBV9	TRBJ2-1	CASSVGTSGSYEQFF	TGTGCCAGCAGCGTAGGGACTAGCGGGAGCTATGAGCAGTTCTTC
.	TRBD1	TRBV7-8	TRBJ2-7	CASSSYDRQGAVGPYEQYF	TGTGCCAGCAGCTCATATGACAGACAGGGGGCGGTTGGCCCCTACGAGCAGTACTTC
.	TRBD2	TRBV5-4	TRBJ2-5	CASSPGLAGDAETQYF	TGTGCCAGCAGCCCGGGACTAGCGGGAGACGCAGAGACCCAGTACTTC
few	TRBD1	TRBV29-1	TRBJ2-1	CSVGGQGNNEQFF	TGCAGCGTTGGGGGACAGGGGAACAATGAGCAGTTCTTC
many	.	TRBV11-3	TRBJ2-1	CASSPGTGYNEQFF	TGTGCCAGCAGCCCCGGGACTGGATACAATGAGCAGTTCTTC
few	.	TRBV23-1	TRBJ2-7	CASSGHLYEQYF	TGCGCCAGCAGCGGACACCTCTACGAGCAGTACTTC
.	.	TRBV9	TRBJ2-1	CASSVEETSQYNEQFF	TGTGCCAGCAGCGTAGAAGAAACTAGCCAATACAATGAGCAGTTCTTC
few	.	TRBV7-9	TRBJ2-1	CASSLILNYNEQFF	TGTGCCAGCAGCTTAATTCTCAACTACAATGAGCAGTTCTTC
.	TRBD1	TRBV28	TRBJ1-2	CASSLRGAYGYTF	TGTGCCAGCAGTCTCAGGGGGGCCTATGGCTACACCTTC
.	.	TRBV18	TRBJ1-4	CASSPPRGGSEKLFF	TGTGCCAGCTCACCACCGCGGGGGGGAAGTGAAAAACTGTTTTTT
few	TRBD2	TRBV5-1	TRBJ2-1	CASSLGDYYNEQFF	TGCGCCAGCAGCTTGGGGGACTACTACAATGAGCAGTTCTTC
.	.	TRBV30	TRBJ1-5	CAWMRRGFGNQPQHF	TGTGCCTGGATGAGGAGAGGGTTTGGGAATCAGCCCCAGCATTTT
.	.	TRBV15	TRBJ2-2	CATSAYRDTGELFF	TGTGCCACCAGCGCGTATCGGGACACCGGGGAGCTGTTTTTT
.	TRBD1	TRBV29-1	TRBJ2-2	CSVNRDRNTGELFF	TGCAGCGTTAATCGGGACAGGAATACCGGGGAGCTGTTTTTT
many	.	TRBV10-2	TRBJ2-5	CASTTGARQTQYF	TGCGCCAGCACTACCGGGGCCCGTCAGACCCAGTACTTC
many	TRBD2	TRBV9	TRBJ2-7	CASSVASGRYYEQYF	TGTGCCAGCAGCGTAGCTAGCGGGCGTTACTACGAGCAGTACTTC
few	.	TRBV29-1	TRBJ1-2	CSSEYDGYTF	TGCAGCTCAGAATATGATGGCTACACCTTC
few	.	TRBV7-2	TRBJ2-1	CASSLGPYNEQFF	TGTGCCAGCAGCTTAGGGCCCTACAATGAGCAGTTCTTC
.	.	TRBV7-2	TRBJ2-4	CASSFSWGNIQYF	TGTGCCAGCAGCTTTTCATGGGGGAACATTCAGTACTTC
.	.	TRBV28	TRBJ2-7	CASSGSMLGVPGAYEQYF	TGTGCCAGCAGCGGCTCTATGTTGGGGGTCCCAGGGGCCTACGAGCAGTACTTC
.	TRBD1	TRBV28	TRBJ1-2	CASSLLGTGRLEGYTF	TGTGCCAGCAGTTTATTAGGGACAGGGAGGTTAGAGGGCTACACCTTC
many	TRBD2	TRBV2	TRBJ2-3	CASKVRGLAPDTQYF	TGTGCCAGCAAAGTGAGAGGACTAGCGCCGGATACGCAGTATTTT
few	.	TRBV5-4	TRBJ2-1	CASRVRGDGYNEQFF	TGTGCCAGCAGGGTGAGGGGGGATGGGTACAATGAGCAGTTCTTC
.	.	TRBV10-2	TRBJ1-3	CASSESEGMRNTIYF	TGCGCCAGCAGTGAGAGTGAGGGGATGCGAAACACCATATATTTT
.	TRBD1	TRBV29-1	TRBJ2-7	CSVAYRDREIDEQYF	TGCAGCGTCGCCTACCGGGACAGGGAAATCGACGAGCAGTACTTC
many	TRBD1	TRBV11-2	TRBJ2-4	CASSSRRHRGNIQYF	TGTGCCAGCAGCTCTCGCCGGCACAGGGGCAACATTCAGTACTTC
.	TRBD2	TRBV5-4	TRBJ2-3	CASSPGLAGGPGTDTQYF	TGTGCCAGCAGCCCTGGACTAGCGGGAGGGCCTGGGACAGATACGCAGTATTTT
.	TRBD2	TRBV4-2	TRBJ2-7	CASSAPGTSDYEQYF	TGTGCCAGCAGCGCTCCCGGGACTAGCGACTACGAGCAGTACTTC
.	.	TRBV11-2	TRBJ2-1	CASSLDPGDLNEQFF	TGTGCCAGCAGCTTAGATCCCGGGGACTTAAATGAGCAGTTCTTC
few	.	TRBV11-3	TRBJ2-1	CASSGATNSYNEQFF	TGTGCCAGCAGCGGGGCGACCAATTCCTACAATGAGCAGTTCTTC
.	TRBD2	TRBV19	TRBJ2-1	CASSNLAGVPNEQFF	TGTGCCAGTAGTAATCTAGCGGGAGTTCCCAATGAGCAGTTCTTC
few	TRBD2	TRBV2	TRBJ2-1	CASSGGRLAANEQFF	TGTGCCAGCAGCGGGGGGCGACTAGCGGCCAATGAGCAGTTCTTC
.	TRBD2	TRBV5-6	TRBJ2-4	CASSLPSGRAGNIQYF	TGTGCCAGCAGCTTGCCTAGCGGGAGGGCCGGAAACATTCAGTACTTC
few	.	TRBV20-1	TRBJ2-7	CSATGTEQYF	TGCAGTGCCACCGGGACAGAGCAGTACTTC
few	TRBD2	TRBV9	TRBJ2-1	CASRALAGGSYNEQFF	TGTGCCAGCAGAGCCCTAGCGGGGGGATCCTACAATGAGCAGTTCTTC
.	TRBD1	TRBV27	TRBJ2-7	CASSTGQGWSYEQYF	TGTGCCAGCAGTACGGGACAGGGGTGGTCCTACGAGCAGTACTTC
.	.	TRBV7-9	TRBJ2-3	CASSLTSWADTQYF	TGTGCCAGCAGCCTGACCTCTTGGGCAGATACGCAGTATTTT
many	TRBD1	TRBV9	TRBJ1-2	CASSVGSGGYYGYTF	TGTGCCAGCAGCGTAGGGTCAGGGGGCTACTATGGCTACACCTTC
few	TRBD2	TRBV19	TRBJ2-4	CASSPSTSAEAKNIQYF	TGTGCCAGTAGCCCATCGACTAGCGCAGAAGCCAAAAACATTCAGTACTTC
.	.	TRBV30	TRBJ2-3	CAWRAGAERTDTQYF	TGTGCCTGGAGGGCTGGGGCCGAGAGGACAGATACGCAGTATTTT
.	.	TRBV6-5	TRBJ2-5	CASSPTGMETQYF	TGTGCCAGCAGCCCAACAGGGATGGAGACCCAGTACTTC
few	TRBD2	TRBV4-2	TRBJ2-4	CASSQEVWLAGAVAKNIQYF	TGTGCCAGCAGCCAAGAGGTTTGGCTAGCGGGAGCCGTAGCCAAAAACATTCAGTACTTC
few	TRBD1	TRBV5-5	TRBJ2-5	CASSRQGLETQYF	TGTGCCAGCAGCCGACAGGGTCTAGAGACCCAGTACTTC
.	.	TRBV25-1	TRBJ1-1	CASYNWDTEAFF	TGTGCCAGCTATAATTGGGACACTGAAGCTTTCTTT
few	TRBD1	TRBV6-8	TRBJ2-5	CASSIRDSMFVTQYF	TGTGCCAGCAGCATCCGGGACAGCATGTTCGTGACCCAGTACTTC
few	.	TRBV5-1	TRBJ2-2	CASTQTRNTGELFF	TGCGCCAGCACCCAGACACGGAACACCGGGGAGCTGTTTTTT
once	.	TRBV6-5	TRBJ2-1	CASSYSAGTYNEQFF	TGTGCCAGCAGTTACTCGGCAGGGACCTACAATGAGCAGTTCTTC
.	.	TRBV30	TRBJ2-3	CAWNLALTDTQYF	TGTGCCTGGAACCTAGCGCTCACAGATACGCAGTATTTT